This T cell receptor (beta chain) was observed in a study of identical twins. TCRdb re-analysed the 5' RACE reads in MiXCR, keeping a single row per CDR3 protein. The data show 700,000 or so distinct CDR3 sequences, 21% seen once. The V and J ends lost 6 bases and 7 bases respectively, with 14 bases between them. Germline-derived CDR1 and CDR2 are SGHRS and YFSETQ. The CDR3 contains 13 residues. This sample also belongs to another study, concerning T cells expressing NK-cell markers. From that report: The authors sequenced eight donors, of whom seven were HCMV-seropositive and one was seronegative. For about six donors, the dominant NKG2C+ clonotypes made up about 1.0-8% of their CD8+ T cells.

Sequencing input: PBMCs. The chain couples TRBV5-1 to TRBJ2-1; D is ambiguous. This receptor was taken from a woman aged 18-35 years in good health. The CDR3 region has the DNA TGCGCCAGCACCGGGCCCGAGAGGAATGAGCAGTTCTTC. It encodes CASTGPERNEQFF.